Detailed here is one T cell receptor (beta chain). The repertoire was sequenced with immunoSEQ multiplex PCR; TCRdb's copy has only in-frame clones and lacks some. Here the sample spans more than 100,000 clones, approximately 89% being singletons. This specimen belongs to a study of control samples from healthy donors and cancer patients. CDR1 and CDR2 (germline): DFQATT, SNEGSKA (reference sequence). This CDR3 comprises 11 residues. V lost 3 bases, J lost 7 bases, and 6 bases lay in between. The sequence was collected from a man aged 35 to 55 in good health. The chain carries TRBV20-1 and TRBJ2-2, with D possibly being TRBD1 (5 bases). Sequenced material: blood. CDR3 sequence (DNA): TGCAGTGCTAGTAGGGGCGGGGAGCTGTTTTTT. It specifies CSASRGGELFF.